This entry features one T cell receptor beta chain sequence. Germline values: CDR1 LGHNT, CDR2 FRNRAP. The CDR3 runs to 14 residues. Trimming removed 1 base from V and 6 bases from J, with 9 bases in between. The record originates from a study of T cell changes during pregnancy in multiple sclerosis. TCRdb's table, derived via immunoSEQ multiplex PCR, lists solely in-frame clones and lacks some. This table holds tens of thousands of clones, roughly 90% found once. The V call is TRBV12-5, the J call TRBJ2-2; D is ambiguous. The source was CD8+ T cells from peripheral blood mononuclear cells, collected before pregnancy. The sequence derives from a female donor with multiple sclerosis, enrolled in a pregnancy study. The CDR3: CASGLDGWAGELFF. CDR3 nucleotide sequence: TGTGCTAGTGGTTTGGACGGGTGGGCCGGGGAGCTGTTTTTT.